Listed here is a single T cell receptor beta chain. Its antigen is not yet known. Per-nucleotide qualities are absent, and no much larger clonotype sits a single base away. Including the terminal cysteine and phenylalanine, the CDR3 comprises 16 residues. Of the read, only the CDR3 DNA is kept; its 48 bases are in frame from base 1. Trimming takes 5 bases from V and 8 bases from J, and the germline ends sit 22 bases apart. The germline V gene supplies CDR1 SNHLY and CDR2 FYNNEI. To prepare the library, RT-PCR was applied. The run used an Illumina HiSeq 2500. TCRdb reworked the public reads: Q25 trimming with fastp, MiXCR clone assembly, productive beta chains retained. A single entry per CDR3 protein holds the most common genes and DNA from its merged rows. The sample yields roughly 170,000 distinct CDR3 sequences; approximately 9.2% were counted once. Together, the top ten hold roughly a tenth of the sample.

This entry is derived from a study of response to subunit inactivated influenza vaccine (dated by TCRdb to the late 2010s). Broadly, across the study: The study used deep quantitative T cell receptor repertoire profiling to track responses to a trivalent subunit inactivated influenza vaccine. Overall study results and their limits: The authors suggested that each seasonal influenza vaccination may recruit only a limited number of new T cells.

This chain joins TRBV2 to TRBJ2-1; no D gene can be assigned with confidence. This receptor was obtained from a man aged 50 to 59 who received an inactivated influenza vaccine. Donor details come from another sample of the same person, matched by shared clones. The source material was non-naive T cells sorted from PBMCs, sampled on the day of vaccination. What the cell subset or site label conveys for this sample: memory T cell fraction. The CDR3 region: CASSTPSLTLSDEQFF. The DNA sequence reads TGTGCCAGCAGTACTCCCAGCCTCACCCTTTCGGATGAGCAGTTCTTC.